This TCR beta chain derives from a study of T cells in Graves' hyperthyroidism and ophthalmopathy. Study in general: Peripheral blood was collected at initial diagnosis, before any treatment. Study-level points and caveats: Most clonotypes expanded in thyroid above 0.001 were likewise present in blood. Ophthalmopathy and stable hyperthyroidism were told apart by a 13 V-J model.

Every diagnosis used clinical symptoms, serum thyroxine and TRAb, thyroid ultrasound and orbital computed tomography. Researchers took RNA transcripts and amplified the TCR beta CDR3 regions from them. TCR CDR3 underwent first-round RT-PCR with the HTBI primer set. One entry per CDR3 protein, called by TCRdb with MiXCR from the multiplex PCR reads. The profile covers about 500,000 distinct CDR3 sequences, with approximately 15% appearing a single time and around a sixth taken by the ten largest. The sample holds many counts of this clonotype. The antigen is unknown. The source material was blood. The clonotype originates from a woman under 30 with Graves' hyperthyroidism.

The CDR3 nucleotides read TGCGCCAGCAGTGAATCGGGACTAGCGAACCAAGGGTCCTACAATGAGCAGTTCTTC. This translates into CASSESGLANQGSYNEQFF. The chain employs TRBV10-2 and TRBJ2-1; 10 nucleotides align to TRBD2. The V gene end was trimmed by 3 bases and the J gene end by 1 base; junction bases not matched to a gene: 12. The CDR3 covers 19 residues. Germline-derived CDR1 and CDR2 are WSHSY and SAAADI.